This T cell receptor (beta chain) was identified in a study of CD8 T cells in ankylosing spondylitis. Whole-study results and caveats: Within matched ankylosing spondylitis synovial fluid, disease-linked clones were reportedly significantly enriched. Within ankylosing spondylitis blood, a TCR beta motif made up of seven to nine highly homologous variants appeared to be characteristic.

V dropped 7 bases and J dropped 6; count of bases not matched to a gene: 7. The V gene's germline CDR1 is DFQATT and CDR2 SNEGSKA (reference sequence). The CDR3 consists of 13 residues. This clonotype has at least ten counts. Its antigen is unknown. TCR beta libraries were made by quantitative 5'-RACE with molecular barcodes. Via MiXCR, TCRdb re-called the 5' RACE reads, giving one row per CDR3 protein. The sample records 450,000 to 550,000 distinct CDR3 sequences, about 5% being singletons. The sample taken for sequencing was blood, either unsorted or a sorted T cell fraction (not recorded which). This clonotype was sampled from a male donor with ankylosing spondylitis. The V call is TRBV20-1, the J call TRBJ1-5; TRBD1 matches 9 bases. The CDR3 protein is CSVPRQGGQPQHF. The CDR3 DNA is TGCAGTGTTCCCAGACAGGGGGGTCAGCCCCAGCATTTT.